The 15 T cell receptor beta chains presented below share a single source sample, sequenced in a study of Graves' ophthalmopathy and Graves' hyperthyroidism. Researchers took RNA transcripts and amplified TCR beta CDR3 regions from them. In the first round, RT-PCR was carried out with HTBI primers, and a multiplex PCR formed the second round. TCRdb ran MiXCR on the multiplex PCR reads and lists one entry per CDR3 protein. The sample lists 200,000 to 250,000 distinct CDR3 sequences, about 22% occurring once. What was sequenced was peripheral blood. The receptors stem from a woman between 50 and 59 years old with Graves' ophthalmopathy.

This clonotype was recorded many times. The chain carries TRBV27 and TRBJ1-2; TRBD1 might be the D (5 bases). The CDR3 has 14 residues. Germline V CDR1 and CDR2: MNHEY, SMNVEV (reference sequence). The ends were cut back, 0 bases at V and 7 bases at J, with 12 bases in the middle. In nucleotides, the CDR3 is TGTGCCAGCAGTTTATCCGAGGCAGGGCCTGGCTACACCTTC. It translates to CASSLSEAGPGYTF.

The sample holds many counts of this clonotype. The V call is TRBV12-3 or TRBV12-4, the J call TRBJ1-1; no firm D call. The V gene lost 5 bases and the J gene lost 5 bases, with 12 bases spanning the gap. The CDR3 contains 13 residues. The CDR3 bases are TGTGCCAGCAGTATCCCGGGAGGGACTGAAGCTTTCTTT. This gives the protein CASSIPGGTEAFF.

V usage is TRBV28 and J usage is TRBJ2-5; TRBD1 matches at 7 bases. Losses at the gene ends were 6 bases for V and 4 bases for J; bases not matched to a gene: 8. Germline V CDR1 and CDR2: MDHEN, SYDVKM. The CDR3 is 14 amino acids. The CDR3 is CASSRIGGGETQYF. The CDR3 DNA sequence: TGTGCCAGCAGCCGAATAGGGGGCGGAGAGACCCAGTACTTC.

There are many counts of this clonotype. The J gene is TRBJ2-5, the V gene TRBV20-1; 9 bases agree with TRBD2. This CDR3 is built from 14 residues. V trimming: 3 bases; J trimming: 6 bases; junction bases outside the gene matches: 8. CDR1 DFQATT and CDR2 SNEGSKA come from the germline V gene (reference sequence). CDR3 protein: CSASWSGRIKTQYF. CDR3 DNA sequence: TGCAGTGCTAGTTGGAGCGGGAGGATCAAGACCCAGTACTTC.

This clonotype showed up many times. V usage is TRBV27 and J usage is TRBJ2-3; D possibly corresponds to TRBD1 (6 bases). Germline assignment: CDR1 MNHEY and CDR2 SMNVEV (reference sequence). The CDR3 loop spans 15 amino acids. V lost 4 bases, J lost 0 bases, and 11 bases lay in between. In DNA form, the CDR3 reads TGTGCCAGCAGTTCAGGACAGACTAGCACAGATACGCAGTATTTT. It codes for CASSSGQTSTDTQYF.

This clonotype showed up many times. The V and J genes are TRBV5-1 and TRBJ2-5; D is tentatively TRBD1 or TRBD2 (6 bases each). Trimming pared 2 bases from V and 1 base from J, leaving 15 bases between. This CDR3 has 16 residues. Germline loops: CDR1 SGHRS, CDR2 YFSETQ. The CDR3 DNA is TGCGCCAGCAGCTTATTCGGGGGCGGGGCCCAAGAGACCCAGTACTTC. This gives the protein CASSLFGGGAQETQYF.

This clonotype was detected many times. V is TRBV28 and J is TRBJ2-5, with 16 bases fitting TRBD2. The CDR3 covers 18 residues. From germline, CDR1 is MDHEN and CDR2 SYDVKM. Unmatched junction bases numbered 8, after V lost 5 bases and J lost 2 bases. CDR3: CASSTLGLAGGQQETQYF. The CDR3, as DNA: TGTGCCAGCAGTACGCTGGGACTAGCGGGAGGGCAACAAGAGACCCAGTACTTC.

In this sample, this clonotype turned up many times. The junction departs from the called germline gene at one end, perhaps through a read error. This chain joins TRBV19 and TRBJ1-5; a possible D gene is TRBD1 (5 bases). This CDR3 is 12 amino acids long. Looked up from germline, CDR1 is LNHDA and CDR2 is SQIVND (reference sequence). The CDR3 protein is CASSIGEQPQHF. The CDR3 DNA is TGTGCCAGCAGTATAGGGGAACAGCCCCAGCATTTT.

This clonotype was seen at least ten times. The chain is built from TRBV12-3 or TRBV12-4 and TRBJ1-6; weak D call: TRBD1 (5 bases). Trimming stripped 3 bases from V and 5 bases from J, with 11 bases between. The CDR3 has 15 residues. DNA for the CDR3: TGTGCCAGCAGTTTGTCGCGACAGAATAATTCACCCCTCCACTTT. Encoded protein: CASSLSRQNNSPLHF.

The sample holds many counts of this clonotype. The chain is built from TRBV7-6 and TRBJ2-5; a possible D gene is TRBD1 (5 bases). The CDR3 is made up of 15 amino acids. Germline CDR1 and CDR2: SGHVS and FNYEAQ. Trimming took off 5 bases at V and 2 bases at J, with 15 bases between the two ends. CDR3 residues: CASSLGGAYQETQYF. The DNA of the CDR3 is TGTGCCAGCAGCCTCGGTGGGGCATATCAAGAGACCCAGTACTTC.

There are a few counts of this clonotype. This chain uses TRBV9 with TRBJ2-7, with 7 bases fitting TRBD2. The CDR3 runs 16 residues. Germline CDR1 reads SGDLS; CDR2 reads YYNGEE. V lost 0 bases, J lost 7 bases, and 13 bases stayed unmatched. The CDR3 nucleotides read TGTGCCAGCAGCGTAGGCGGTGGGAGGGCCCGAGGGGAGCAGTACTTC. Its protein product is CASSVGGGRARGEQYF.

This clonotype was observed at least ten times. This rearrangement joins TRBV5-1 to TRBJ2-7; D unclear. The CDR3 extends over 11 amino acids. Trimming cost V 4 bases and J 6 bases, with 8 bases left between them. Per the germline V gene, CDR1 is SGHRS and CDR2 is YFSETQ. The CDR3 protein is CASSVGGEQYF. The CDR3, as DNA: TGCGCCAGCAGCGTAGGTGGCGAGCAGTACTTC.

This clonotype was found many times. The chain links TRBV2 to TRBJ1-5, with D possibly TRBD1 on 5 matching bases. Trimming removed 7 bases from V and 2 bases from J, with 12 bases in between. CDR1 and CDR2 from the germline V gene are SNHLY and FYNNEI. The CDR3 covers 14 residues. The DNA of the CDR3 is TGTGCCAGCATTGCGGGGGTCGGCAATCAGCCCCAGCATTTT. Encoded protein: CASIAGVGNQPQHF.

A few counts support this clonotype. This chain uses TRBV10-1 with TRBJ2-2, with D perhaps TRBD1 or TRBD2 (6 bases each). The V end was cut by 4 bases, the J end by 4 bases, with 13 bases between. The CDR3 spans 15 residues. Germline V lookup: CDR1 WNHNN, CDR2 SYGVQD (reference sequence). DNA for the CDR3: TGCGCCAGCAGTGGGGGGGCCAGGGGCACCGGGGAGCTGTTTTTT. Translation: CASSGGARGTGELFF.

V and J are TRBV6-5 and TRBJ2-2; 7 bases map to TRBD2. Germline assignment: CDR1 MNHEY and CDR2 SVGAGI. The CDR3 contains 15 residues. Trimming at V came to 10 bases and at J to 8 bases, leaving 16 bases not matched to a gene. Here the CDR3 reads CATGLTGTNMGELFF. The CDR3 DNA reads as TGTGCCACCGGGTTGACCGGGACTAACATGGGGGAGCTGTTTTTT.